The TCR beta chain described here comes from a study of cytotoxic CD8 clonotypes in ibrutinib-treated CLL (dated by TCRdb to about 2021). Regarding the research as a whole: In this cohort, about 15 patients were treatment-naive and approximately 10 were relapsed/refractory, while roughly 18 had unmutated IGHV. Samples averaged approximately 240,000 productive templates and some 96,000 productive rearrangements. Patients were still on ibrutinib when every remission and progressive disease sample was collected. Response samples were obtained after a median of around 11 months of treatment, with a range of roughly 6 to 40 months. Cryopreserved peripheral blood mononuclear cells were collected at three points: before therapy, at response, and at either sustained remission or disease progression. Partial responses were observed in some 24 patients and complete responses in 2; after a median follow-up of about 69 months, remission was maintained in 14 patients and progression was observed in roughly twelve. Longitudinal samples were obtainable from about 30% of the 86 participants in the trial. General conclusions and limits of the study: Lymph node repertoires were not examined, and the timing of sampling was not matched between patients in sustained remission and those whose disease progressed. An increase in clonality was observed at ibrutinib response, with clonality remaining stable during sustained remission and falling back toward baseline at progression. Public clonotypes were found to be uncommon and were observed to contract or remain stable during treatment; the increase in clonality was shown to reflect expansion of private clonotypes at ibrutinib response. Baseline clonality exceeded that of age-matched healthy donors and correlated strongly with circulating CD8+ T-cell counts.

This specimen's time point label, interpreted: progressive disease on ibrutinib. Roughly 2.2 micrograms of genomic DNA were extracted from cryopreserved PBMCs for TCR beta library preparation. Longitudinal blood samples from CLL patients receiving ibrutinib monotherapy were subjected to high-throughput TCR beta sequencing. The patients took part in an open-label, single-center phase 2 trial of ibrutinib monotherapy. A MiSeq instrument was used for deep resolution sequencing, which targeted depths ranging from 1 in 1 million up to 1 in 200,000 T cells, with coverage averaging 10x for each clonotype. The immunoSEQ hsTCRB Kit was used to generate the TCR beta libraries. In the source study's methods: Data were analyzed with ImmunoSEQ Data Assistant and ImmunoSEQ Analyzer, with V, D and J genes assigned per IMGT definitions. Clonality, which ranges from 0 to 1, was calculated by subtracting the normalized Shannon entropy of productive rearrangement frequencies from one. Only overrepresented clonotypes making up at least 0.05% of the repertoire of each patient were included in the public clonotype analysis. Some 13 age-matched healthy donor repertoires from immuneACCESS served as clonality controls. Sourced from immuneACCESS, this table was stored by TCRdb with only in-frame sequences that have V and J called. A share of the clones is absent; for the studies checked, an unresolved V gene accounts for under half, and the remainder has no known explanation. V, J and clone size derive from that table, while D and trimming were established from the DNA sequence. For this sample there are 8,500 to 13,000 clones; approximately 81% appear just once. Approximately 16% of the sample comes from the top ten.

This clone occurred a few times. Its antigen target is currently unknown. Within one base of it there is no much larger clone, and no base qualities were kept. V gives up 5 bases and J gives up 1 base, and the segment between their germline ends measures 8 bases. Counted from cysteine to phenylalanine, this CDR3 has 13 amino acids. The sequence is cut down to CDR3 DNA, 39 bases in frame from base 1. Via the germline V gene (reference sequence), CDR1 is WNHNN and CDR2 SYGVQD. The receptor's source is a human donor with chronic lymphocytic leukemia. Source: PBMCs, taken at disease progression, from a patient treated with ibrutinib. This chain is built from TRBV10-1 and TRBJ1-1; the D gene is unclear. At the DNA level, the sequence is TGCGCCAGCAGTCTTTACGGGAACACTGAAGCTTTCTTT. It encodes CASSLYGNTEAFF.